The clone carrying this T cell receptor (beta chain) was counted ten times or more. As yet, its antigen is unknown. TCRdb passed the PCR reads through MiXCR, listing each CDR3 protein once. The sample gives 460,000 or so distinct CDR3 sequences, over 20% of which show up once; 0.7% to 0.95% is in the top ten. From germline, CDR1 is SGHVS and CDR2 FNYEAQ. V dropped 1 base and J dropped 5; count of bases not matched to a gene: 5. The CDR3 covers 15 residues. The entry originates in a study of molecular identifiers for immune sequencing clone quantification. Findings and limits, study-wide: Clones above 20 RNA copies contained over 98% of effector molecules and under 1% of naive molecules.

This sequence originates from a human donor in good health. Some libraries in this study had Jurkat cell RNA spiked in. Material: naive CD8+ T cells from blood, with Jurkat cell RNA spiked in. Subset given: FACS-sorted CD8+CD4-CCR7+CD45RA+ naive T cells. The V call is TRBV7-6, the J call TRBJ2-7, with 10 bases aligning to TRBD1. CDR3 sequence reads: CASSLEGTGAHEQYF. The CDR3 bases are TGTGCCAGCAGCTTAGAAGGGACAGGGGCCCACGAGCAGTACTTC.